This T cell receptor beta chain was profiled in a study of cytomegalovirus exposure and HLA in healthy donors. Study-wide results and caveats: Immune exposure was documented only through CMV serostatus.

With regard to this clone: The antigen is undetermined.

The PCR ran on 60 Vbeta and 13 Jbeta primers. Sequenced by immunoSEQ multiplex PCR; TCRdb stores in-frame clones only, minus some. The repertoire consists of 60,000 to 90,000 clones, with around 80% occurring once and the leading ten covering 18%. V shed 6 bases and J shed 8 bases, with 16 bases lying between them. The CDR3 is 14 amino acids. CDR1 and CDR2 (germline): MDHEN, SYDVKM. The clonotype comes from a man aged 65 to 85 in good health and CMV-seropositive. The specimen was PBMCs. The chain is built from TRBV28 and TRBJ1-4; D is undetermined. This CDR3 reads CASRTGSVLEKLFF. The CDR3 DNA sequence: TGTGCCAGCAGAACGGGTAGCGTATTGGAAAAACTGTTTTTT.